These T cell receptor beta chains were read from a single sample in a study of T cells in Graves' hyperthyroidism and ophthalmopathy. Each CDR3 protein is one row after TCRdb ran MiXCR on the multiplex PCR reads. Here the sample spans 350,000 to 400,000 distinct CDR3 sequences, 11% to 15% being singletons. Sample: blood. The receptors were sampled from a woman aged 55-70 years with Graves' hyperthyroidism. Both conserved end residues are part of each CDR3. D genes are given only for firm matches. Rows may omit the clone size; those that give it use once, few, many or a size class.

TRBV11-1,.,TRBD1,TRBJ2-5,TGTGCCAGCAGCTTGGGACAGCCCCAAGAGACCCAGTACTTC,CASSLGQPQETQYF
TRBV5-1,many,TRBD2,TRBJ2-7,TGCGCCAGCAGGCAGCGGGAGCCGCACGAGCAGTACTTC,CASRQREPHEQYF
TRBV5-5,.,TRBD1,TRBJ1-4,TGTGCCAGCAGCCCCCGACAGGGGGTAGTTGAAAAACTGTTTTTT,CASSPRQGVVEKLFF
TRBV9,many,.,TRBJ1-4,TGTGCCAGCAGCGTTACAGGGATGACTAATGAAAAACTGTTTTTT,CASSVTGMTNEKLFF
TRBV30,.,TRBD2,TRBJ2-5,TGTGCCTGGAGTCACCGGGGACTAGCGGGACTGCAAGAGACCCAGTACTTC,CAWSHRGLAGLQETQYF
TRBV12-3/TRBV12-4,many,.,TRBJ2-7,TGTGCCAGCAGTCCCCCAAATGCGGAGCTAAGGGAGCAGTACTTC,CASSPPNAELREQYF
TRBV6-1,many,.,TRBJ1-2,TGTGCCAGCAGTGATGCAAAGGGTTATGGCTACACCTTC,CASSDAKGYGYTF
TRBV6-1,many,.,TRBJ2-3,TGTGCCAGCAGTCCCACAGACGCAGATACGCAGTATTTT,CASSPTDADTQYF
TRBV11-2,many,.,TRBJ1-1,TGTGCCAGCAGCTTAGCTAGGCAGGGGATGATTGAAGCTTTCTTT,CASSLARQGMIEAFF
TRBV10-3,.,.,TRBJ1-5,TGTGCCATCAGTGAAGCCAGCGATCAGCCCCAGCATTTT,CAISEASDQPQHF
TRBV12-3/TRBV12-4,.,TRBD1,TRBJ1-6,TGTGCCAGCAGTTTAGCAGGGGGCGGTTCACCCCTCCACTTT,CASSLAGGGSPLHF
TRBV5-1,many,.,TRBJ1-6,TGCGCCAGCAGCTGGGCCCGACAGTCGGATTCACCCCTCCACTTT,CASSWARQSDSPLHF
TRBV3-1,.,.,TRBJ2-5,TGTGCCAGCAGCCAATGGGGGGAGGAGACCCAGTACTTC,CASSQWGEETQYF
TRBV7-9,many,.,TRBJ2-3,TGTGCCAGCAGCCCTCGGGACCTGAATGGGGTAGATACGCAGTATTTT,CASSPRDLNGVDTQYF
TRBV5-4,few,.,TRBJ2-2,TGTGCCAGCAGCTTGGCGCAGGGAGGAGACACCGGGGAGCTGTTTTTT,CASSLAQGGDTGELFF
TRBV9,.,.,TRBJ2-2,TGTGCCAGCAGCGTAGCTGTCGACAGAATGAACACCGGGGAGCTGTTTTTT,CASSVAVDRMNTGELFF
TRBV3-1,many,.,TRBJ2-3,TGTGCCAGCAGCCAGGACGCGGCGGGCGTCACAGATACGCAGTATTTT,CASSQDAAGVTDTQYF
TRBV19,many,.,TRBJ1-1,TGTGCCAGTAGTCTCCGGAAGGCGAGGAACACTGAAGCTTTCTTT,CASSLRKARNTEAFF
TRBV10-3,few,.,TRBJ2-7,TGTGCCAGACCAAGGACGTCCTACGAGCAGTACTTC,CARPRTSYEQYF
TRBV5-1,many,TRBD2,TRBJ2-1,TGCGCCAGCAGCTACCTAGGACTAGCGGGGGTTTACAATGAGCAGTTCTTC,CASSYLGLAGVYNEQFF
TRBV10-2,many,TRBD1,TRBJ2-3,TGCGCCAGCAGTGAGAAGACAGGGCCTAGCACAGATACGCAGTATTTT,CASSEKTGPSTDTQYF
TRBV10-2,many,TRBD1,TRBJ2-7,TGCGCCAGCAGTGTAACAGGGGGCAAGGGGACAAATGGCTACGAGCAGTACTTC,CASSVTGGKGTNGYEQYF
TRBV11-2,many,.,TRBJ1-4,TGTGCCAGCAGGAGGAGTGCTAATGAAAAACTGTTTTTT,CASRRSANEKLFF
TRBV30,few,.,TRBJ2-7,TGTGCCTGGAGTGTCGGGGCCGAGGGCGAGCAGTACTTC,CAWSVGAEGEQYF
TRBV5-1,few,.,TRBJ2-7,TGCGCCAGCAGCTTGGGGCAGGGCGGAATAATTTACGAGCAGTACTTC,CASSLGQGGIIYEQYF
TRBV20-1,.,.,TRBJ1-1,TGCAGTGCTAGTGAAGGGGAAGCTATGAACACTGAAGCTTTCTTT,CSASEGEAMNTEAFF
TRBV5-1,many,.,TRBJ2-3,TGCGCCAGCAGCGCGTACACAGGGCAGGGCGATACGCAGTATTTT,CASSAYTGQGDTQYF
TRBV7-9,few,.,TRBJ1-4,TGTGCCAGCAGCGACCCTACTGGGGTTGCTAGTGAAAAACTGTTTTTT,CASSDPTGVASEKLFF
TRBV6-1,few,TRBD2,TRBJ2-1,TGTGCCAGCAGTGAAGGGACTAGCGGGAGGTTAGAGCAGTTCTTC,CASSEGTSGRLEQFF
TRBV3-1,.,TRBD2,TRBJ2-1,TGTGCCAGCAGCCAAAGCAGCGGGAGGGATGAGCAGTTCTTC,CASSQSSGRDEQFF
TRBV16,many,.,TRBJ1-1,TGTGCCAGCAGCCGCGGACAGATTGAAGCTTTCTTT,CASSRGQIEAFF
TRBV4-1,few,.,TRBJ2-1,TGCGCCAGCAGCCAAGATCGATCAGCGGGCGGCTACAATGAGCAGTTCTTC,CASSQDRSAGGYNEQFF
TRBV27,.,.,TRBJ1-5,TGTGCCAGCAGTTTATACTATGGGACGGACCTCAATCAGCCCCAGCATTTT,CASSLYYGTDLNQPQHF
TRBV28,many,.,TRBJ2-6,TGTGCCAGCAGTGCCCGCAGGGGTGGGTCTGGGGCCAACGTCCTGACTTTC,CASSARRGGSGANVLTF
TRBV11-2,many,TRBD1,TRBJ1-6,TGTGCCAGCAGCTTAGGACAGGGGAGACATTCACCCCTCCACTTT,CASSLGQGRHSPLHF
TRBV27,many,TRBD1,TRBJ1-3,TGTGCCAGCAGTTTATCGGGGGGGGGACAGGGGTTGGCTGGAAACACCATATATTTT,CASSLSGGGQGLAGNTIYF
TRBV7-3,many,TRBD2,TRBJ2-3,TGTGCCAGCGCCTTACTAGCGGGAAGCACAGATACGCAGTATTTT,CASALLAGSTDTQYF
TRBV24-1,.,TRBD2,TRBJ2-7,TGTGCCACCAGTGACCCTAGCGGGAAAGACGAGCAGTACTTC,CATSDPSGKDEQYF
TRBV20-1,few,.,TRBJ1-4,TGCAGTGCTCGAAACCATGGTGCAACTAATGAAAAACTGTTTTTT,CSARNHGATNEKLFF
TRBV4-2,many,.,TRBJ1-1,TGTGCCAGCAGCCAAGAGTGGACAGCCCGGGACACTGAAGCTTTCTTT,CASSQEWTARDTEAFF
TRBV28,.,TRBD1,TRBJ2-5,TGTGCCAGCAGTTCGACAGGGTGGAAGACCCAGTACTTC,CASSSTGWKTQYF
TRBV2,many,.,TRBJ1-3,TGTGCCCTGCTGCGGGGGTCCTCTGGAAACACCATATATTTT,CALLRGSSGNTIYF
TRBV12-5,many,TRBD1,TRBJ2-1,TGTGCTAGTGGTTTGCCTACTGACAGGGCGAATGAGCAGTTCTTC,CASGLPTDRANEQFF
TRBV7-8,once,TRBD2,TRBJ2-1,TGTGCCAGCAGGTTAGGACTAGCGGGAGTTGGGGAGCAGTTCTTC,CASRLGLAGVGEQFF
TRBV28,once,.,TRBJ1-5,TGTGCCAGCAGTTTTATGTTATATGGCAATCAGCCCCAGCATTTT,CASSFMLYGNQPQHF
TRBV7-9,once,.,TRBJ2-3,TGCGCCAGCAGCCAAGGGGGGCGAGGGGATACGCAGTATTTT,CASSQGGRGDTQYF
TRBV29-1,many,TRBD2,TRBJ2-3,TGCAGTGGCCGGCCGGGACTAGCCGTCCCAGATACGCAGTATTTT,CSGRPGLAVPDTQYF
TRBV2,many,TRBD2,TRBJ2-1,TGTGCCAGCAGTCCCGGGACTAGCGGGAGTCAGGAGCAGTTCTTC,CASSPGTSGSQEQFF
TRBV18,many,.,TRBJ2-7,TGTGCCAGCTCACCACCTTCCCAAATCTACGAGCAGTACTTC,CASSPPSQIYEQYF
TRBV15,many,.,TRBJ1-4,TGTGCCACCAGCAGAGATTATAGGTCCGCAACTAATGAAAAACTGTTTTTT,CATSRDYRSATNEKLFF
TRBV28,many,TRBD2,TRBJ2-3,TGTGCCAGCAGCCCGGTAGCTAGCGGGAGGGCCGGGTCAGATACGCAGTATTTT,CASSPVASGRAGSDTQYF
TRBV14,.,.,TRBJ2-2,TGTGCCAGCAGCGCCTACTTCGCCGGGGAGCTGTTTTTT,CASSAYFAGELFF
TRBV6-1,few,.,TRBJ2-1,TGTGCCAGCAGTACCATCGGGTATGAGCGGTTCTTC,CASSTIGYERFF
TRBV12-3/TRBV12-4,many,.,TRBJ2-3,TGTGCCAGCAGTTTAAAGGGGGGAGATACGCAGTATTTT,CASSLKGGDTQYF
TRBV7-9,many,.,TRBJ1-2,TGTGCCAGCAGCTTAGAGTTAGCTGGCTACACCTTC,CASSLELAGYTF